This is a list of T cell receptor beta chains from one sample in a study of blood T cells in healthy people across ages. A single record per CDR3 protein comes from TCRdb applying MiXCR to the 5' RACE reads. In the table there are hundreds of thousands of distinct CDR3 sequences, approximately 60% of which are singletons. The specimen was blood. These receptors were obtained from a man in his forties or fifties in good health. Each CDR3 is given with its conserved first and last residue. Each record gives: clone size, V gene, D gene, J gene, CDR3 protein, CDR3 DNA. D genes are given only for firm matches. Only some rows state a clone size, as once, few, many or a class for expanded clones.

size: .; V: TRBV5-1; D: .; J: TRBJ2-1; CDR3: CASSLAVGNTNEQFF; DNA: TGCGCCAGCAGCTTGGCGGTTGGTAATACGAATGAGCAGTTCTTC
size: .; V: TRBV25-1; D: TRBD1; J: TRBJ2-2; CDR3: CASSVLQGGGGELFF; DNA: TGTGCCAGCAGTGTCCTACAGGGGGGCGGTGGGGAGCTGTTTTTT
size: .; V: TRBV7-9; D: TRBD2; J: TRBJ2-1; CDR3: CASSLGGSSGRGSYNEQFF; DNA: TGTGCCAGCAGCTTAGGAGGGAGTAGCGGGAGGGGGTCCTACAATGAGCAGTTCTTC
size: .; V: TRBV20-1; D: TRBD1; J: TRBJ1-2; CDR3: CSARLTGINYGYTF; DNA: TGCAGTGCTAGATTGACAGGGATTAACTATGGCTACACCTTC
size: .; V: TRBV10-3; D: TRBD2; J: TRBJ2-3; CDR3: CAISEGTSGEDTQYF; DNA: TGTGCCATCAGTGAGGGGACTAGCGGAGAAGATACGCAGTATTTT
size: once; V: TRBV6-6; D: .; J: TRBJ1-4; CDR3: CASRSLTGFGEKLFF; DNA: TGTGCCAGCAGGTCCTTAACAGGGTTTGGAGAAAAACTGTTTTTT
size: .; V: TRBV27; D: TRBD1; J: TRBJ2-7; CDR3: CASSLITGGVYEQYF; DNA: TGTGCCAGCAGTTTAATTACAGGGGGCGTTTACGAGCAGTACTTC
size: few; V: TRBV5-5; D: .; J: TRBJ1-5; CDR3: CASSLAFPAGSKPQHF; DNA: TGTGCCAGCAGCTTGGCTTTTCCGGCGGGTTCGAAGCCCCAGCATTTT
size: .; V: TRBV20-1; D: .; J: TRBJ2-1; CDR3: CSAREWGDYNEQFF; DNA: TGCAGTGCTAGGGAGTGGGGGGACTACAATGAGCAGTTCTTC
size: few; V: TRBV29-1; D: TRBD1; J: TRBJ2-6; CDR3: CSFEGAEAGANVLTF; DNA: TGCAGCTTTGAGGGGGCGGAGGCCGGGGCCAACGTCCTGACTTTC
size: .; V: TRBV14; D: .; J: TRBJ2-1; CDR3: CASSPGHAGSYNEQFF; DNA: TGTGCCAGCAGCCCAGGACATGCCGGCTCCTACAATGAGCAGTTCTTC
size: .; V: TRBV24-1; D: .; J: TRBJ2-2; CDR3: CATGTGELFF; DNA: TGTGCCACCGGTACCGGGGAGCTGTTTTTT
size: few; V: TRBV10-2; D: TRBD2; J: TRBJ2-7; CDR3: CASSEEAWTSGRYEQYF; DNA: TGCGCCAGCAGTGAGGAGGCTTGGACTAGCGGGAGATACGAGCAGTACTTC
size: once; V: TRBV5-1; D: TRBD2; J: TRBJ2-7; CDR3: CASSLGSGSIDEQYF; DNA: TGCGCCAGCAGCTTGGGTAGCGGGAGTATCGACGAGCAGTACTTC